These 9 T cell receptor beta chains came from one sample sequenced in a study of cytomegalovirus exposure and HLA in healthy donors. The PCR made use of 60 Vbeta and 13 Jbeta primers. TCRdb keeps only in-frame clones here, not all; method: immunoSEQ multiplex PCR. The sample has 150,000 to 200,000 clones, around 75% seen once; the top ten hold about 2%. Sequenced: PBMCs. The receptors come from a woman younger than 45 in good health and CMV-seronegative.

The chain has TRBV7-8 and TRBJ1-2, with D possibly TRBD1 on 6 matching bases. The V end lost 1 base, the J end lost 4 bases, and 19 bases lay between the germline ends. In germline, CDR1 is SGHVS, CDR2 FQNEAQ. The CDR3 extends over 17 amino acids. In DNA form, the CDR3 reads TGTGCCAGCAGCTTAGACTCCGGACAGATCCTTGGCTATGGCTACACCTTC. Protein: CASSLDSGQILGYGYTF.

This chain joins TRBV7-2 and TRBJ2-2; D is perhaps TRBD2 (5 bases). Germline-derived CDR1 and CDR2 are SGHTA and FQGNSA. This CDR3 is 15 amino acids long. V lost 5 bases and J lost 5, with 15 bases in between. CDR3 residues: CASSNRATSTGELFF. The CDR3, as DNA: TGTGCCAGCAGCAACCGGGCTACTAGTACCGGGGAGCTGTTTTTT. Full variable domain (rest looked up from reference TRBV7-2 and TRBJ2-2): GAGVSQSPSNKVTEKGKDVELRCDPISGHTALYWYRQSLGQGLEFLIYFQGNSAPDKSGLPSDRFSAERTGGSVSTLTIQRTQQEDSAVYLCASSNRATSTGELFFGEGSRLTVL.

The chain has TRBV7-9 and TRBJ2-1; 8 bases match TRBD2. Germline V gene data show CDR1 as SEHNR and CDR2 as FQNEAQ (reference sequence). The CDR3 has 15 amino acids. J was trimmed by 3 bases and V by 4 bases; bases with no gene match: 5. In DNA, the CDR3 is TGTGCCAGCAGCTCGAGCGGGAGTGTCTACAATGAGCAGTTCTTC. As protein: CASSSSGSVYNEQFF.

CDR3 nucleotide sequence: TGCGCCAGCAGCCAATCGGGACTAGTGGGCGATACGCAGTATTTT. It specifies CASSQSGLVGDTQYF. The V and J genes are TRBV4-3 and TRBJ2-3; 8 bases line up with TRBD2. This CDR3 is built from 15 residues. Germline CDR1 LGHNA, CDR2 YSLEER. J gave up 6 bases and V 2 bases, and 7 bases lay outside the gene matches.

V and J are TRBV6-6 and TRBJ2-5; 7 bases align to TRBD1. With the DNA end fitting TRBJ2-7 better, the J assignment may be wrong. CDR1 and CDR2 from the germline V gene are MNHNY and SVGAGI (reference sequence). This CDR3 has 16 amino acids. CDR3: CASSSYRGPSSYEQYF. The CDR3, as DNA: TGTGCCAGCAGTTCCTACAGGGGTCCCAGCTCCTACGAGCAGTACTTC.

The V call is TRBV5-1, the J call TRBJ1-6, with 8 bases aligning to TRBD1. V shed 0 bases and J 9 bases; nucleotides not matched to a gene: 5. Germline lookup yields CDR1 SGHRS and CDR2 YFSETQ. This CDR3 contains 15 residues. The CDR3 DNA reads TGCGCCAGCAGCTTGGCGCAGGGGGCGGTTTCACCCCTCCACTTT. Its protein product is CASSLAQGAVSPLHF.

In DNA, the CDR3 is TGTGCCAGCAGCTGGCGCACAGATACGCAGTATTTT. This gives the protein CASSWRTDTQYF. The chain employs TRBV5-4 and TRBJ2-3, with D hard to call. Trimming left V 3 bases short and J 1 base short, with 3 bases between. The CDR3 loop spans 12 amino acids. Germline values: CDR1 SGHNT, CDR2 YYREEE (reference sequence).

The genes are TRBV10-3 and TRBJ2-7; D uncertain. From germline, CDR1 is ENHRY and CDR2 SYGVKD. The CDR3 totals 12 residues. The V end was cut by 2 bases, the J end by 5 bases, with 7 bases between. CDR3 region: CAISEDVDEQYF. DNA for the CDR3: TGTGCCATCAGTGAGGATGTAGACGAGCAGTACTTC.

The chain carries TRBV18 and TRBJ2-3; a possible D gene is TRBD1 (6 bases). Germline V gene lookup returns CDR1 KGHSH and CDR2 LQKENI. V was clipped by 4 bases and J by 4 bases, with 15 bases between them. This CDR3 comprises 15 residues. CDR3 DNA sequence: TGTGCCAGCTCACGTTTCGACAGGTTGGCAGATACGCAGTATTTT. Residues: CASSRFDRLADTQYF.